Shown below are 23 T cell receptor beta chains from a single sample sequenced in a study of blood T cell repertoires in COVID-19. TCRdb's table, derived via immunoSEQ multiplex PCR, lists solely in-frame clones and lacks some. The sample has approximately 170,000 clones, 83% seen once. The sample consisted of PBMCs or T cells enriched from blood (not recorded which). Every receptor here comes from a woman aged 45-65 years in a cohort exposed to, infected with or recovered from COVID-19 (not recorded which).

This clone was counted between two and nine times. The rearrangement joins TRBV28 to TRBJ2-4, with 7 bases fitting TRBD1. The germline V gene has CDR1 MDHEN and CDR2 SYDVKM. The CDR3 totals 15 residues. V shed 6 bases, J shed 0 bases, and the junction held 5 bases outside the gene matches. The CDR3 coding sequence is TGTGCCAGCAGAGGACAGGATTTAGCCAAAAACATTCAGTACTTC. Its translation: CASRGQDLAKNIQYF.

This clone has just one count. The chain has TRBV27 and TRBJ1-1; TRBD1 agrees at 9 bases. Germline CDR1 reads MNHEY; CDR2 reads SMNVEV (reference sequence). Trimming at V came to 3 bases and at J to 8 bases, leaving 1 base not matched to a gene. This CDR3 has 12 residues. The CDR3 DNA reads TGTGCCAGCAGTTTCGGACAGGGGGAAGCTTTCTTT. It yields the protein CASSFGQGEAFF.

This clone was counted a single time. The CDR3 here is CASSFSLGSGETQYF. CDR3 DNA sequence: TGTGCCAGCAGTTTTTCCTTGGGTTCCGGGGAGACCCAGTACTTC. V gene TRBV28 combines with J gene TRBJ2-5; D gene ambiguous. CDR1 and CDR2 from the germline V gene are MDHEN and SYDVKM. V was shortened by 3 bases and J by 5 bases, with 16 bases between the two germline ends. CDR3 size: 15 residues.

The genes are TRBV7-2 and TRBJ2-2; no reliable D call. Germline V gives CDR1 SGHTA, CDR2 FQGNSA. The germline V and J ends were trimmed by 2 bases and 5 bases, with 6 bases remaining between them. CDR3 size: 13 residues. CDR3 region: CASSLSRTGELFF. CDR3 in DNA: TGTGCCAGCAGCTTATCGAGAACCGGGGAGCTGTTTTTT.

This CDR3 reads CAWSPGQGNQPQHF. The CDR3 coding sequence is TGTGCCTGGAGCCCGGGACAGGGGAATCAGCCCCAGCATTTT. The V and J genes are TRBV30 and TRBJ1-5; 10 nucleotides align to TRBD1. The CDR3 loop spans 14 amino acids. The germline V gene has CDR1 GTSNPN and CDR2 SVGIG (reference sequence). With V trimmed by 3 bases and J by 4 bases, 3 bases remained unmatched.

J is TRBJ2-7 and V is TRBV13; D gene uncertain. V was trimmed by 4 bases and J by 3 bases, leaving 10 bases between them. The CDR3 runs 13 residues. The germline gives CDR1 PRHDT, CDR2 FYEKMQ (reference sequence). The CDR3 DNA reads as TGTGCCAGCAGCTCTGAGATCCTCTACGAGCAGTACTTC. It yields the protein CASSSEILYEQYF.

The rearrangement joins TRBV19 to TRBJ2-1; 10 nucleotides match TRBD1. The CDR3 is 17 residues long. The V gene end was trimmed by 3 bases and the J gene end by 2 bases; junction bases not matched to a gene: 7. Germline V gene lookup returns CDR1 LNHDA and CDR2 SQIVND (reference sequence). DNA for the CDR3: TGTGCCAGTAGTATGCCTCGGACAGGGGGTACCTACAATGAGCAGTTCTTC. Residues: CASSMPRTGGTYNEQFF.

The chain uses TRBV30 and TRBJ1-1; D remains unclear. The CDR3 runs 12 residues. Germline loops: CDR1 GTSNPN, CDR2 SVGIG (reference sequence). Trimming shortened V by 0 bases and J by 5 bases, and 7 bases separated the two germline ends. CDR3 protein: CAWSVSQTEAFF. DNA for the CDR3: TGTGCCTGGAGTGTATCCCAGACTGAAGCTTTCTTT.

CDR3 nucleotide sequence: TGTGCCAGCAGCGCGGGCGCTGGCGGGCAGTATCCAAACATTCAGTACTTC. This encodes CASSAGAGGQYPNIQYF. The V call is TRBV9, the J call TRBJ2-4; TRBD2 is a possible D gene (5 bases). The germline V gene encodes CDR1 SGDLS and CDR2 YYNGEE. Trimming left V 3 bases short and J 6 bases short, with 22 bases between. The CDR3 extends over 17 amino acids.

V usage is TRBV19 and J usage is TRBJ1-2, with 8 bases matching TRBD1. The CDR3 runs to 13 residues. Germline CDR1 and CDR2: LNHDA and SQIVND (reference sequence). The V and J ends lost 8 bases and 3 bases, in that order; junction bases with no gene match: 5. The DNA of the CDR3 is TGTGCCAGTTTTAAGGGACAGGACTATGGCTACACCTTC. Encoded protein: CASFKGQDYGYTF.

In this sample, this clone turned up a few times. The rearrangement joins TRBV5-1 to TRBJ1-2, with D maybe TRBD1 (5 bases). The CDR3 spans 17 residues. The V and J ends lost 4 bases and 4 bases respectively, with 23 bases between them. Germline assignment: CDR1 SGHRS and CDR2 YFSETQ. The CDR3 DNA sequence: TGCGCCAGCAGCGTCTCCGGGGGAACCCGGGTCGGCTATGGCTACACCTTC. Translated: CASSVSGGTRVGYGYTF.

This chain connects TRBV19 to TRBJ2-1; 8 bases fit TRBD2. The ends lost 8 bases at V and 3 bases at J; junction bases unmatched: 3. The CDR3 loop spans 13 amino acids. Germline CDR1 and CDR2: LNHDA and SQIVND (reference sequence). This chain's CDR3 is CASLAGNYNEQFF. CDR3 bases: TGTGCCAGTCTAGCGGGCAACTACAATGAGCAGTTCTTC.

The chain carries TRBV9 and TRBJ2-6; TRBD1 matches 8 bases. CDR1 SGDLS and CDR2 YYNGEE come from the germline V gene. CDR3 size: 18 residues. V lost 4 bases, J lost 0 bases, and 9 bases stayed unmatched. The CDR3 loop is CASSIGQGYLSGANVLTF. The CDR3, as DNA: TGTGCCAGCAGCATTGGACAGGGTTATCTCTCTGGGGCCAACGTCCTGACTTTC.

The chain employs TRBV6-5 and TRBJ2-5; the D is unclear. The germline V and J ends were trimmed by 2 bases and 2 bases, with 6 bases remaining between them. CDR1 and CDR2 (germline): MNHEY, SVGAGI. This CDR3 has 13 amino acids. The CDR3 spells CASSYLRQETQYF. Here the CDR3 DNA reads TGTGCCAGCAGTTACCTACGACAAGAGACCCAGTACTTC.

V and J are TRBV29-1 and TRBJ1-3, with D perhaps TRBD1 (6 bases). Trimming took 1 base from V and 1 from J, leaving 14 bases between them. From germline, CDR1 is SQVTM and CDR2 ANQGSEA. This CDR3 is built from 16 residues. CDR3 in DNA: TGCAGCGTTGAAGGGCATCGAGGGGGATCTGGAAACACCATATATTTT. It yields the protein CSVEGHRGGSGNTIYF.

This chain's CDR3 is CASSVLASSNQPQHF. As DNA, the CDR3 is TGTGCCAGCAGTGTTTTAGCGTCTAGCAATCAGCCCCAGCATTTT. This sequence joins TRBV6-2 or TRBV6-3 and TRBJ1-5; D gene ambiguous. Germline assignment: CDR1 MNHEY and CDR2 SVGEGT. The CDR3 runs 15 residues. V was clipped by 5 bases and J by 0 bases, with 11 bases between them.

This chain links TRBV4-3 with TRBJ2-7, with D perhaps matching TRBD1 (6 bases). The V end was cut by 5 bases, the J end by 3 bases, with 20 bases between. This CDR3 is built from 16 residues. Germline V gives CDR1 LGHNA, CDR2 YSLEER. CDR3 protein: CASSKTLTGQDYEQYF. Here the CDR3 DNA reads TGCGCCAGCAGCAAAACCCTTACGGGACAAGACTACGAGCAGTACTTC.

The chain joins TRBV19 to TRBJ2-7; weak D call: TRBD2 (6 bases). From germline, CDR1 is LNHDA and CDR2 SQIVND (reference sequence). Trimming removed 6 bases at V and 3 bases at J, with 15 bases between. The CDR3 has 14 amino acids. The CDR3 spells CASSLTSRFYEQYF. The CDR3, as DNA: TGTGCCAGTAGCCTTACTAGCCGATTCTACGAGCAGTACTTC.

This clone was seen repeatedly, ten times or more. The CDR3 spells CASSFIKAGGPGDTQYF. CDR3 sequence (DNA): TGTGCCAGCAGTTTTATAAAAGCGGGAGGGCCTGGAGATACGCAGTATTTT. The chain joins TRBV11-2 to TRBJ2-3, with 10 bases matching TRBD2. CDR3 length: 17 amino acids. Germline-derived CDR1 and CDR2 are SGHAT and FQNNGV. With 6 bases clipped from V and 5 bases from J, the junction kept 14 bases outside the gene matches.

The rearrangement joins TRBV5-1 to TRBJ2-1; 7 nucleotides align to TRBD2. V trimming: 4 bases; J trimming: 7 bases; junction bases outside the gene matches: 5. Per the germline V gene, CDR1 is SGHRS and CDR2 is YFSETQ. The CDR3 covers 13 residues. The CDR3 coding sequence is TGCGCCAGCAGCGCAGGACTAGATAATGAGCAGTTCTTC. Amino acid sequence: CASSAGLDNEQFF.

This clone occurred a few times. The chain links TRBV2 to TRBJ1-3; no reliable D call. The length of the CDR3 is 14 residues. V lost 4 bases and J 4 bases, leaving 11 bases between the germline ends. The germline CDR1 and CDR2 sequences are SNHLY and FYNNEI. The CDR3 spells CASSGLRQGNTIYF. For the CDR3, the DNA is TGTGCCAGCAGTGGCCTGAGGCAAGGAAACACCATATATTTT.

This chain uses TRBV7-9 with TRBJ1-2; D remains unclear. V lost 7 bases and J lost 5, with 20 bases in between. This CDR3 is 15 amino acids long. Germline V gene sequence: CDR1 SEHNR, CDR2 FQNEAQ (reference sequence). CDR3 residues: CASNLPGELVYGYTF. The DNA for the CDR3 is TGTGCCAGCAACCTCCCGGGTGAGCTAGTATATGGCTACACCTTC.

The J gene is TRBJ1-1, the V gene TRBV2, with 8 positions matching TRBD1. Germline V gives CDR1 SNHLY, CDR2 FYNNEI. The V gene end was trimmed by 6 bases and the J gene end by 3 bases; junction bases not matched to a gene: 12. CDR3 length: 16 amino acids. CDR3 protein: CASSPRAGGGDTEAFF. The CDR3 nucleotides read TGTGCCAGCAGCCCTCGGGCAGGGGGCGGCGACACTGAAGCTTTCTTT.